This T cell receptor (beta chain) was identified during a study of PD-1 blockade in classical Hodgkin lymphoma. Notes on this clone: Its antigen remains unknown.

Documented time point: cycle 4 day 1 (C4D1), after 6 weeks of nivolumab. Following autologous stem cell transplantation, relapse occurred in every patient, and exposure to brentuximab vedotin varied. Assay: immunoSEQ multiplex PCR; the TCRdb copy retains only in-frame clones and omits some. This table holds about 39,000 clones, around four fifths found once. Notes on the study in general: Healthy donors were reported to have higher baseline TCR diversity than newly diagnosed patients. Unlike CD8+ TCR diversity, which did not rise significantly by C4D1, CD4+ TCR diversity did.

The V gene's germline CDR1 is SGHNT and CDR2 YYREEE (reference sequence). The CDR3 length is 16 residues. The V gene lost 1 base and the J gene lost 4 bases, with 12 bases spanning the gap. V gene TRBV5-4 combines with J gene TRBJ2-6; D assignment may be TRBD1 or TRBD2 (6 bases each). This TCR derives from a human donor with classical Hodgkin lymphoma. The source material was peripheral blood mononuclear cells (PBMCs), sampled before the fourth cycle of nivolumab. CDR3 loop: CASSLYGGPGANVLTF. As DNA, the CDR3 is TGTGCCAGCAGCTTGTATGGGGGGCCGGGGGCCAACGTCCTGACTTTC.